The T cell receptor beta chain described here comes from a study of T cell responses to AZD1222 COVID-19 vaccine. Looked up from germline, CDR1 is SGHRS and CDR2 is YFSETQ. V was pared by 4 bases and J by 2 bases, with 1 base of the junction left unmatched. This CDR3 region has 13 residues. Assay used: immunoSEQ multiplex PCR; TCRdb lists only in-frame clones, some missing. The data contain some 200,000 clones, approximately 89% of them singletons. Study outcomes and limitations: Regions left unmutated in variants are reportedly the target of nearly half of spike-specific TCRs. Repertoire sampling occurred only after the peak T cell response.

Regarding this clone: Its antigen is undetermined.

The receptor comes from an adult who received the AZD1222 COVID-19 vaccine. The chain uses TRBV5-1 and TRBJ2-7; TRBD1 agrees at 9 bases. Sample: peripheral blood, taken 28 days after the second AZD1222 dose. The CDR3 region is CASSRTGAYEQYF. The CDR3 nucleotides read TGCGCCAGCAGCCGGACAGGGGCCTACGAGCAGTACTTC.